Listed below are T cell receptor beta chains from one sample, sequenced in a study of Graves' ophthalmopathy and Graves' hyperthyroidism. TCRdb fed the multiplex PCR reads into MiXCR, producing one record per CDR3 protein. Of just over 600,000 distinct CDR3 sequences in the sample, about 20% are singletons; the top ten hold approximately 6.9%. Sequencing was carried out using peripheral blood. These receptors originate from a woman in her late teens or twenties with stable Graves' hyperthyroidism. Some clones in this sample may be carry-over from other donors' samples. CDR3s include the opening cysteine and the closing phenylalanine or tryptophan. Fields, in order: CDR3 protein, CDR3 DNA, J gene, clone size, V gene, D gene. A D gene is named only where the DNA matches it firmly. Some rows have no size entry. The others give once, few or many, or a class for an expanded clone.

CASSYVGTGDEQYF,TGCGCCAGCAGCTACGTGGGGACAGGGGACGAGCAGTACTTC,TRBJ2-7,many,TRBV5-1,TRBD1
CASSIQVMNTEAFF,TGTGCCAGTAGTATCCAGGTAATGAACACTGAAGCTTTCTTT,TRBJ1-1,many,TRBV19,-
CASSLALARGYYGYTF,TGTGCCAGCAGCTTGGCCTTGGCCAGGGGGTACTATGGCTACACCTTC,TRBJ1-2,once,TRBV7-3,TRBD1
CASCRAGGSYEQYF,TGTGCCAGCTGTAGGGCGGGGGGCTCCTACGAGCAGTACTTC,TRBJ2-7,many,TRBV12-3/TRBV12-4,TRBD2
CASNPGFTGELFF,TGTGCCAGCAACCCGGGATTCACCGGGGAGCTGTTTTTT,TRBJ2-2,few,TRBV12-3/TRBV12-4,-
CASSRAMGRQKNTEAFF,TGTGCCAGCAGCCGAGCGATGGGTCGGCAGAAAAACACTGAAGCTTTCTTT,TRBJ1-1,many,TRBV14,-
CASSLDFRGQETQYF,TGTGCCAGCAGCTTAGACTTTAGGGGGCAAGAGACCCAGTACTTC,TRBJ2-5,-,TRBV7-2,-
CASSLQAGGNTGELFF,TGTGCCAGCAGCTTACAAGCGGGAGGGAACACCGGGGAGCTGTTTTTT,TRBJ2-2,-,TRBV11-2,TRBD2
CASSLVRGRQPQHF,TGTGCCAGCAGTTTAGTCAGGGGGCGCCAGCCCCAGCATTTT,TRBJ1-5,-,TRBV12-3/TRBV12-4,TRBD1
CASSFQGMDYEQYF,TGTGCCAGCAGTTTTCAGGGGATGGACTACGAGCAGTACTTC,TRBJ2-7,-,TRBV12-3/TRBV12-4,-
CASSPYGTGGTEAFF,TGTGCCAGCAGTCCATATGGGACAGGGGGAACTGAAGCTTTCTTT,TRBJ1-1,many,TRBV27,TRBD1
CASSDGLRSDTGELFF,TGCGCCAGCAGTGACGGACTCAGATCCGACACCGGGGAGCTGTTTTTT,TRBJ2-2,few,TRBV10-1,-
CSARVRGDRELRGYGYTF,TGCAGTGCTAGGGTCCGTGGGGACAGGGAGTTGAGGGGCTATGGCTACACCTTC,TRBJ1-2,many,TRBV20-1,TRBD1
CSVWSQPPYYGYTF,TGCAGCGTTTGGAGTCAGCCACCATACTATGGCTACACCTTC,TRBJ1-2,many,TRBV29-1,-
CASSNTSVRELFF,TGTGCCAGCAGTAACACGTCGGTGAGGGAGCTGTTTTTT,TRBJ2-2,many,TRBV6-5,-
CASSTEVSYNSPLHF,TGTGCCAGTAGCACAGAGGTATCCTATAATTCACCCCTCCACTTT,TRBJ1-6,-,TRBV19,-
CASSTGQGRQETQYF,TGTGCCAGTAGTACGGGACAGGGGCGTCAAGAGACCCAGTACTTC,TRBJ2-5,-,TRBV19,TRBD1
CASSLDGTWDYGYTF,TGTGCCAGCAGTTTAGACGGGACGTGGGACTATGGCTACACCTTC,TRBJ1-2,many,TRBV28,-
CSARGAGREQYF,TGCAGTGCTAGAGGCGCGGGACGCGAGCAGTACTTC,TRBJ2-7,many,TRBV20-1,-
CSATHRSSYEQYF,TGCAGTGCTACACACCGGAGCTCCTACGAGCAGTACTTC,TRBJ2-7,-,TRBV20-1,-
CASKEFTNTGELFF,TGCGCCAGCAAGGAGTTTACCAACACCGGGGAGCTGTTTTTT,TRBJ2-2,few,TRBV10-2,-
CASRGDSGNQPQHF,TGTGCCAGCAGGGGGGACAGTGGAAATCAGCCCCAGCATTTT,TRBJ1-5,many,TRBV6-5,TRBD1
CASSIGQGGSGYTF,TGTGCCAGCAGTATCGGACAGGGCGGGTCTGGCTACACCTTC,TRBJ1-2,many,TRBV6-1,TRBD1
CASIGQGWYEQYF,TGTGCCAGCATCGGACAGGGATGGTACGAGCAGTACTTC,TRBJ2-7,-,TRBV28,TRBD1
CSARETPRGLNTEAFF,TGCAGTGCTAGAGAAACTCCTCGGGGGTTGAACACTGAAGCTTTCTTT,TRBJ1-1,few,TRBV20-1,-
CASSPPSRGTEAFF,TGTGCCAGCAGTCCCCCCTCGCGGGGCACTGAAGCTTTCTTT,TRBJ1-1,many,TRBV12-3/TRBV12-4,-
CASSALAGGRWNIQYF,TGTGCCAGCAGTGCACTAGCGGGGGGAAGGTGGAACATTCAGTACTTC,TRBJ2-4,-,TRBV9,TRBD2
CASSVGQISGNTIYF,TGTGCCAGCAGCGTAGGGCAGATCTCTGGAAACACCATATATTTT,TRBJ1-3,many,TRBV9,-
CSVRGAEGTQYF,TGCAGCGTTCGGGGGGCGGAAGGGACCCAGTACTTC,TRBJ2-5,many,TRBV29-1,-
CASGGAGIRSGANVLTF,TGTGCCAGCGGAGGGGCGGGGATCAGGTCTGGGGCCAACGTCCTGACTTTC,TRBJ2-6,many,TRBV28,-
CASSPQLSGNTIYF,TGTGCCAGCAGTCCCCAGCTCTCTGGAAACACCATATATTTT,TRBJ1-3,-,TRBV28,-
CASSRRGQDYGYTF,TGTGCCAGCAGCAGACGGGGACAGGACTATGGCTACACCTTC,TRBJ1-2,many,TRBV13,TRBD1
CASSRWDRNYGYTF,TGTGCCAGCAGCCGCTGGGACAGAAACTATGGCTACACCTTC,TRBJ1-2,many,TRBV7-8,TRBD1
CASSLRASGRLGQETQYF,TGTGCCAGCAGTTTAAGGGCTAGCGGGAGGTTGGGGCAAGAGACCCAGTACTTC,TRBJ2-5,many,TRBV12-3/TRBV12-4,TRBD2
CASSLATGVGGELFF,TGTGCCAGCAGTTTAGCGACAGGGGTGGGCGGGGAGCTGTTTTTT,TRBJ2-2,many,TRBV12-3/TRBV12-4,TRBD1
CASSWSTGGNQPQHF,TGTGCCAGCAGCTGGTCGACAGGGGGCAATCAGCCCCAGCATTTT,TRBJ1-5,many,TRBV7-3,TRBD1
CASSPGWGGETQYF,TGCGCCAGCAGCCCAGGATGGGGAGGAGAGACCCAGTACTTC,TRBJ2-5,few,TRBV5-1,-
CASSQIGSNTEAFF,TGCGCCAGCAGCCAAATTGGCTCCAACACTGAAGCTTTCTTT,TRBJ1-1,many,TRBV4-1,-
CATSHRAGLTDTQYF,TGTGCCACCAGTCACCGCGCGGGACTCACAGATACGCAGTATTTT,TRBJ2-3,few,TRBV24-1,-
CRTSLNTEAFF,TGCAGGACAAGTCTGAACACTGAAGCTTTCTTT,TRBJ1-1,-,TRBV20-1,-
CASRSNSHSSRDSAAGELFF,TGTGCCAGCAGGTCAAACTCACACTCCTCCAGGGACTCAGCGGCCGGGGAGCTGTTTTTT,TRBJ2-2,many,TRBV6-5,-
CASSYLYKDEAFF,TGTGCCAGCAGTTACCTTTACAAGGATGAAGCTTTCTTT,TRBJ1-1,many,TRBV6-5,-
CASSPQPTTEAFF,TGTGCCAGCAGCCCCCAACCTACCACTGAAGCTTTCTTT,TRBJ1-1,-,TRBV6-1,-